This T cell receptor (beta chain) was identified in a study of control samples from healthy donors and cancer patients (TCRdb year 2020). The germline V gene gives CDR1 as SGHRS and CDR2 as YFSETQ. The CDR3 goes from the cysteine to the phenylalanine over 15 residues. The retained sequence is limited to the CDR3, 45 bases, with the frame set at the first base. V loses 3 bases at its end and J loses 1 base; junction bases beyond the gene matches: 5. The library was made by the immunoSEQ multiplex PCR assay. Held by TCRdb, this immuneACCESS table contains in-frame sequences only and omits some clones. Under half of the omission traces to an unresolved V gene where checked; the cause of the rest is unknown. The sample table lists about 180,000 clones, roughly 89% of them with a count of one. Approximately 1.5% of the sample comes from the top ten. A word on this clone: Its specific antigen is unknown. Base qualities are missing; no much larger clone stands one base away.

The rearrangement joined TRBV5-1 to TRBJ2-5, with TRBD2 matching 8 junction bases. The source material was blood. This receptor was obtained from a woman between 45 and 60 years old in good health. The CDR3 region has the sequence CASSWSGGPQETQYF. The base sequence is TGCGCCAGCAGCTGGAGCGGGGGACCCCAAGAGACCCAGTACTTC. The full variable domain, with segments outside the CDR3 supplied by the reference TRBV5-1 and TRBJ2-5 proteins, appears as KAGVTQTPRYLIKTRGQQVTLSCSPISGHRSVSWYQQTPGQGLQFLFEYFSETQRNKGNFPGRFSGRQFSNSRSEMNVSTLELGDSALYLCASSWSGGPQETQYFGPGTRLLVL.